These 9 T cell receptor beta chains originate from one sample sequenced in a study of cytomegalovirus exposure and HLA in healthy donors. The PCR used 60 Vbeta and 13 Jbeta primers. The table came from immunoSEQ multiplex PCR; TCRdb's copy has only in-frame clones and leaves some out. The repertoire holds approximately 130,000 clones, with 75% to 90% as singletons. Specimen: PBMCs. The receptor set was obtained from a woman between 40 and 55 years old in good health and CMV-seropositive.

The rearrangement links TRBV10-2 to TRBJ1-1; 8 positions match TRBD1. This CDR3 region has 13 residues. The V segment lost 4 bases and the J segment 11 bases; nucleotides outside the gene matches: 9. Per germline, CDR1 WSHSY and CDR2 SAAADI. CDR3 residues: CASSGSLTGDAFF. CDR3 sequence (DNA): TGCGCCAGCAGTGGCTCTTTGACAGGGGACGCTTTCTTT.

V usage is TRBV27 and J usage is TRBJ1-6; 7 nucleotides line up with TRBD1. The CDR3 spans 16 residues. Trimming cost V 7 bases and J 6 bases; bases outside gene matches: 12. The germline CDR1 and CDR2 sequences are MNHEY and SMNVEV (reference sequence). The CDR3: CASIRSTRQGNSPLHF. In DNA, the CDR3 is TGTGCCAGCATCCGCTCGACCCGACAGGGTAATTCACCCCTCCACTTT.

This clone has only one observation. The rearrangement links TRBV5-1 to TRBJ2-1; 8 bases map to TRBD2. Looked up from germline, CDR1 is SGHRS and CDR2 is YFSETQ. Trimming cost V 2 bases and J 3 bases; bases outside gene matches: 10. This CDR3 region has 17 residues. The CDR3 bases are TGCGCCAGCAGCTTTGGACTAGCCGGGGGGGGCTACAATGAGCAGTTCTTC. Amino acid sequence: CASSFGLAGGGYNEQFF.

The rearrangement links TRBV6-5 to TRBJ2-3; 10 nucleotides agree with TRBD2. The ends lost 7 bases at V and 4 bases at J; junction bases unmatched: 8. This CDR3 is built from 15 residues. The germline gives CDR1 MNHEY, CDR2 SVGAGI. The CDR3 spells CASKQQAGGPDTQYF. The CDR3 DNA sequence: TGTGCCAGCAAACAACAAGCGGGAGGGCCAGATACGCAGTATTTT.

This clone has only a few counts. The chain recombines TRBV9 with TRBJ1-1; 12 bases fit TRBD1. CDR1 SGDLS and CDR2 YYNGEE come from the germline V gene. After removal of 2 bases from V and 6 bases from J, the junction contained 2 bases not matched to a gene. The CDR3 runs 14 residues. For the CDR3, the DNA is TGTGCCAGCAGCGTGGGGACAGGGGGCCCTGAAGCTTTCTTT. As protein: CASSVGTGGPEAFF.

The rearrangement joins TRBV5-4 to TRBJ2-2; TRBD1 matches at 7 bases. The V and J ends lost 4 bases and 6 bases, in that order; junction bases with no gene match: 3. The CDR3 has 13 residues. The germline gives CDR1 SGHNT, CDR2 YYREEE (reference sequence). The CDR3 coding sequence is TGTGCCAGCAGCAAAACAGGGGCCGGGGAGCTGTTTTTT. Amino acids: CASSKTGAGELFF.

Here the CDR3 reads CASSQDQAGLGEQYF. The DNA of the CDR3 is TGCGCCAGCAGCCAAGATCAGGCAGGGTTGGGCGAGCAGTACTTC. The chain employs TRBV4-3 and TRBJ2-7; a possible D gene is TRBD1 (5 bases). The CDR3 runs to 15 residues. Between the trimmed V and J ends, which lost 0 bases and 6 bases, there was a span of 15 bases. Per germline, CDR1 LGHNA and CDR2 YSLEER.

The chain carries TRBV7-2 and TRBJ1-1, with a weak D call TRBD1 (5 bases). The CDR3 loop spans 12 amino acids. Germline CDR1 is SGHTA and CDR2 is FQGNSA. V lost 2 bases, J lost 7 bases, and 8 bases lay in between. The CDR3 nucleotides read TGTGCCAGCAGCTTACAAGGGGTTGAAGCTTTCTTT. It encodes CASSLQGVEAFF.

The chain links TRBV5-1 to TRBJ1-5; TRBD1 is a possible D gene (5 bases). This CDR3 comprises 15 residues. V dropped 3 bases and J dropped 1 base, with 11 bases sitting between them. Looked up from germline, CDR1 is SGHRS and CDR2 is YFSETQ. CDR3 DNA sequence: TGCGCCAGCAGCTCGGCAGGACAAAGCAATCAGCCCCAGCATTTT. Encoded protein: CASSSAGQSNQPQHF.